Listed here are 8 T cell receptor beta chains from one sample, sequenced in a study of T cell repertoires in cytomegalovirus infection. These receptors lack a known antigen. In TCRdb, the reads were re-called with MiXCR into one record per CDR3 protein. The repertoire consists of approximately 730,000 distinct CDR3 sequences, with 29% occurring once and the leading ten covering approximately 14%. Source: cultured CD8+ T cells from PBMCs, taken from culture after CMV antigen stimulation. Receptors originate from a human donor in good health (CMV status not recorded). Some clones in this sample may be carry-over from other donors' samples.

This clonotype qualifies as medium-sized. The rearrangement uses TRBV7-2 and TRBJ1-2; the D is unclear. The CDR3 is made up of 14 amino acids. V was trimmed by 0 bases and J by 11 bases, leaving 16 bases between them. Germline CDR1 is SGHTA and CDR2 is FQGNSA. The CDR3: CASSLARMRSIYTF. The DNA for the CDR3 is TGTGCCAGCAGCTTAGCCAGAATGAGGTCAATTTACACCTTC.

The chain links TRBV29-1 to TRBJ1-2; 9 nucleotides match TRBD1. The CDR3 has 14 residues. The ends lost 3 bases at V and 8 bases at J; junction bases unmatched: 10. Germline V CDR1 and CDR2: SQVTM, ANQGSEA. CDR3: CSVETTGQGYGYTF. The CDR3 nucleotides read TGCAGCGTTGAGACGACGGGACAGGGATACGGCTACACCTTC.

This clonotype appeared many times. V and J are TRBV7-8 and TRBJ1-1, with D hard to call. Germline CDR1 SGHVS, CDR2 FQNEAQ. This CDR3 spans 13 amino acids. Trimming removed 4 bases from V and 1 base from J, with 7 bases in between. CDR3 DNA sequence: TGTGCCAGCAGCTGGGCCCCGAACACTGAAGCTTTCTTT. Its protein is CASSWAPNTEAFF.

This sequence joins TRBV7-6 and TRBJ2-5, with a weak D call TRBD1 (5 bases). The CDR3 is 14 amino acids. The germline V gene encodes CDR1 SGHVS and CDR2 FNYEAQ. Trimming left V 7 bases short and J 5 bases short, with 17 bases between. The CDR3 spells CASNGQRALETQYF. CDR3 DNA sequence: TGTGCCAGCAATGGACAACGGGCCCTGGAGACCCAGTACTTC.

This clonotype was seen only a few times. The chain employs TRBV4-1 and TRBJ1-1; no firm D call. Trimming left V 0 bases short and J 1 base short, with 12 bases between. The CDR3 runs to 16 residues. Germline assignment: CDR1 MGHRA and CDR2 YSYEKL. The DNA for the CDR3 is TGCGCCAGCAGCCAAGACCTAAGGCAGTCGAACACTGAAGCTTTCTTT. Translated, it gives CASSQDLRQSNTEAFF.

The rearrangement joins TRBV7-8 to TRBJ2-7; perhaps TRBD2 as D (5 bases). Germline V lookup: CDR1 SGHVS, CDR2 FQNEAQ. The CDR3 has 14 amino acids. Trimming took 5 bases from V and 3 from J, leaving 14 bases between them. The CDR3 nucleotides read TGTGCCAGCAGCCCGCGGGCCTACTTCTACGAGCAGTACTTC. Its translation: CASSPRAYFYEQYF.

As for this clonotype: One end of the junction varies from germline; a read error may be responsible. The chain joins TRBV4-1 to TRBJ2-7; no clear D. The CDR3 totals 15 residues. Germline loops: CDR1 MGHRA, CDR2 YSYEKL. This CDR3 reads CASSQEVAGPSEQYF. The CDR3 DNA is TGTGCCAGCAGCCAAGAAGTCGCCGGGCCCTCCGAGCAGTACTTC.

The V and J genes are TRBV7-6 and TRBJ1-2; the match to TRBD1 covers 9 bases. From germline, CDR1 is SGHVS and CDR2 FNYEAQ. The V and J ends lost 4 bases and 5 bases, in that order; junction bases with no gene match: 5. The CDR3 is 14 amino acids. CDR3 amino acids: CASSSRTGAYGYTF. CDR3 in DNA: TGTGCCAGCAGCTCTAGGACAGGGGCTTATGGCTACACCTTC.